What follows is one T cell receptor (beta chain) and its context. This specimen comes from a study of shared clonotypes between healthy human individuals. Measured with immunoSEQ multiplex PCR; TCRdb has only the in-frame clones, and not every one. Among roughly 1,000,000 clones listed, 75% to 85% were seen once. Nashville, Tennessee was home to all donors, who were Caucasian adults. Trimming removed 0 bases from V and 1 base from J, with 13 bases in between. The CDR3 is 17 amino acids. Germline V gives CDR1 LNHNV, CDR2 YYDKDF (reference sequence). This chain connects TRBV15 to TRBJ1-3, with a possible D match to TRBD1 (6 bases). The sequenced material came from memory CD4+ T cells from PBMCs. Subset noted: CD45RA-negative fraction. This clonotype was obtained from a man younger than 35 in good health. Some clones in this sample may be carry-over from other donors' samples. This chain's CDR3 is CATSREPGAPSGNTIYF. CDR3 bases: TGTGCCACCAGCAGAGAGCCGGGGGCGCCTTCTGGAAACACCATATATTTT.